A selection of T cell receptor beta chains follows, all from one sample in a study of CD8 T cells in Susac syndrome. One entry per CDR3 protein results from TCRdb running MiXCR on the immunoSEQ multiplex PCR reads. The sample lists some 140,000 distinct CDR3 sequences; roughly 89% were seen once. The material sequenced was CD8+ T cells from PBMCs. The source of these receptors is a human donor with multiple sclerosis. Each CDR3 is given with its conserved first and last residue. D genes are given only for firm matches. Not every row has a clone size; where given, it reads once, few, many or a size class.

CDR3: CASSFNRDSYEQYF; DNA: TGTGCCAGCAGTTTCAACCGGGACTCCTACGAGCAGTACTTC; size: .; J: TRBJ2-7; D: .; V: TRBV28
CDR3: CASSIDPDSYTEAFF; DNA: TGTGCCAGTAGTATAGATCCGGATTCGTACACTGAAGCTTTCTTT; size: .; J: TRBJ1-1; D: .; V: TRBV19
CDR3: CASSGQGSGANVLTF; DNA: TGCGCCAGCAGCGGACAGGGTTCCGGGGCCAACGTCCTGACTTTC; size: .; J: TRBJ2-6; D: TRBD1; V: TRBV5-1
CDR3: CASSISSGWSEQFF; DNA: TGTGCCAGTAGTATATCTAGCGGATGGAGTGAGCAGTTCTTC; size: .; J: TRBJ2-1; D: TRBD2; V: TRBV19
CDR3: CATSGSYNEQFF; DNA: TGTGCCACCTCAGGCTCCTACAATGAGCAGTTCTTC; size: .; J: TRBJ2-1; D: .; V: TRBV5-4
CDR3: CASSHDRGQETQYF; DNA: TGTGCCAGCAGCCACGACAGGGGGCAAGAGACCCAGTACTTC; size: .; J: TRBJ2-5; D: TRBD1; V: TRBV3-1
CDR3: CAVGQLAKNIQYF; DNA: TGTGCCGTGGGGCAGTTAGCCAAAAACATTCAGTACTTC; size: .; J: TRBJ2-4; D: .; V: TRBV6-1
CDR3: CASSLSGTPYEQYF; DNA: TGTGCCAGCAGTTTATCGGGGACACCTTACGAGCAGTACTTC; size: .; J: TRBJ2-7; D: .; V: TRBV27
CDR3: CASSQLGLSTSYYEQYF; DNA: TGTGCCAGCAGCCAACTGGGGCTCAGTACGTCCTACTACGAGCAGTACTTC; size: once; J: TRBJ2-7; D: .; V: TRBV14
CDR3: CASSLRVSLGHEQYF; DNA: TGTGCCAGCAGTTTACGCGTGTCCCTCGGCCACGAGCAGTACTTC; size: .; J: TRBJ2-7; D: .; V: TRBV27
CDR3: CSARVRTGGLDEQFF; DNA: TGCAGTGCTAGAGTAAGGACAGGGGGCCTGGATGAGCAGTTCTTC; size: once; J: TRBJ2-1; D: TRBD1; V: TRBV20-1
CDR3: CSVEGRTQYF; DNA: TGCAGCGTTGAAGGCCGAACGCAGTATTTT; size: .; J: TRBJ2-3; D: .; V: TRBV29-1
CDR3: CASSYNGDSSYEQYF; DNA: TGTGCCAGCAGTTACAACGGGGATTCTTCCTACGAGCAGTACTTC; size: many; J: TRBJ2-7; D: .; V: TRBV6-2/TRBV6-3
CDR3: CAISESGGRPDTQYF; DNA: TGTGCCATCAGTGAGTCGGGCGGGAGGCCAGATACGCAGTATTTT; size: once; J: TRBJ2-3; D: TRBD2; V: TRBV10-3
CDR3: CSARARGVSGNTIYF; DNA: TGCAGTGCCCGGGCACGAGGTGTCTCTGGAAACACCATATATTTT; size: .; J: TRBJ1-3; D: .; V: TRBV20-1
CDR3: CASSLAASGDSYEQYF; DNA: TGCGCCAGCAGCTTGGCGGCTAGCGGAGACTCCTACGAGCAGTACTTC; size: .; J: TRBJ2-7; D: TRBD2; V: TRBV5-1
CDR3: CASSQERGLETQYF; DNA: TGTGCCAGCAGCCAAGAAAGGGGTTTAGAGACCCAGTACTTC; size: .; J: TRBJ2-5; D: .; V: TRBV3-1
CDR3: CSARGENMNTEAFF; DNA: TGCAGTGCCAGGGGGGAAAACATGAACACTGAAGCTTTCTTT; size: .; J: TRBJ1-1; D: TRBD1; V: TRBV20-1
CDR3: CASSQPPRDREETQYF; DNA: TGTGCCAGCAGCCAACCCCCTAGGGACAGGGAAGAGACCCAGTACTTC; size: .; J: TRBJ2-5; D: TRBD1; V: TRBV3-1
CDR3: CASSFILYEQYF; DNA: TGTGCCAGCAGCTTTATCCTCTACGAGCAGTACTTC; size: .; J: TRBJ2-7; D: .; V: TRBV7-9
CDR3: CASKDRETSYEQYF; DNA: TGTGCCAGTAAGGACCGGGAGACGTCCTACGAGCAGTACTTC; size: .; J: TRBJ2-7; D: .; V: TRBV19
CDR3: CASSHRGPGAVSTGELFF; DNA: TGCGCCAGCAGCCATCGGGGGCCCGGGGCGGTTAGCACCGGGGAGCTGTTTTTT; size: once; J: TRBJ2-2; D: .; V: TRBV4-1
CDR3: CSARQIGYEQYF; DNA: TGCAGTGCTAGACAGATAGGCTACGAGCAGTACTTC; size: .; J: TRBJ2-7; D: .; V: TRBV20-1